Listed here are 17 T cell receptor beta chains from one sample, sequenced in a study of CD8 T cells in Susac syndrome. RNA, at roughly 0.45 to 1 ug, was reverse transcribed with random hexamers. Via MiXCR, TCRdb re-called the immunoSEQ multiplex PCR reads, giving one row per CDR3 protein. The data contain 330,000 or so distinct CDR3 sequences, 70% to 90% of them singletons. Material for sequencing was CD8+ T cells from PBMCs. These receptors were taken from a human donor with multiple sclerosis.

The chain carries TRBV5-1 and TRBJ2-2; D is ambiguous. The CDR3 totals 11 residues. With 7 bases removed from V and 4 bases from J, the gap between germline ends came to 5 bases. In germline, CDR1 is SGHRS, CDR2 YFSETQ. The CDR3 DNA sequence: TGCGCCAGCGAATCCACCGGGGAGCTGTTTTTT. It specifies CASESTGELFF.

The chain joins TRBV6-2 or TRBV6-3 to TRBJ2-2, with D perhaps matching TRBD2 (6 bases). This CDR3 comprises 18 residues. CDR1 MNHEY and CDR2 SVGEGT come from the germline V gene. Trimming pared 0 bases from V and 0 bases from J, leaving 14 bases between. The CDR3 DNA is TGTGCCAGCAGTTACTCGAAGGAGGGGCCTACGAACACCGGGGAGCTGTTTTTT. Amino acids: CASSYSKEGPTNTGELFF.

The rearrangement joins TRBV9 to TRBJ1-4; D is unclear. The germline V gene encodes CDR1 SGDLS and CDR2 YYNGEE. CDR3 size: 14 residues. Trimming shortened V by 0 bases and J by 4 bases, and 7 bases separated the two germline ends. The CDR3 sequence: CASSVGGGNEKLFF. The DNA of the CDR3 is TGTGCCAGCAGCGTAGGTGGTGGTAATGAAAAACTGTTTTTT.

The chain has TRBV7-9 and TRBJ2-3; the D gene is possibly TRBD2 (5 bases). This CDR3 is built from 11 residues. The germline V gene encodes CDR1 SEHNR and CDR2 FQNEAQ (reference sequence). V was cut by 6 bases and J by 4 bases, with 5 bases left in between. Here the CDR3 reads CASREADTQYF. The CDR3 DNA reads TGTGCCAGCAGGGAGGCAGATACGCAGTATTTT.

This clonotype has only one observation. This chain joins TRBV6-2 or TRBV6-3 and TRBJ1-1; D unresolved. Germline CDR1 MNHEY, CDR2 SVGEGT. V lost 5 bases, J lost 8 bases, and 9 bases lay in between. This CDR3 has 11 residues. The CDR3 coding sequence is TGTGCCAGCAGTGACCTTTGGGAAGCTTTCTTT. Translating it yields CASSDLWEAFF.

V is TRBV19 and J is TRBJ2-1; 7 bases agree with TRBD2. Germline V gene lookup returns CDR1 LNHDA and CDR2 SQIVND (reference sequence). This CDR3 comprises 15 residues. Trimming cost V 4 bases and J 0 bases; bases outside gene matches: 3. In nucleotides, the CDR3 is TGTGCCAGTAGTACGGGCGGGAGCTCCTACAATGAGCAGTTCTTC. This encodes CASSTGGSSYNEQFF.

This clonotype appeared a few times. J is TRBJ2-3 and V is TRBV24-1; D might be TRBD1 (5 bases). The CDR3 consists of 14 residues. The germline V gene has CDR1 KGHDR and CDR2 SFDVKD. V shed 2 bases and J shed 4 bases, with 9 bases lying between them. CDR3 sequence: CATSDSGLADTQYF. The CDR3 DNA is TGTGCCACCAGTGATTCAGGGCTAGCAGATACGCAGTATTTT.

This chain joins TRBV28 and TRBJ2-6; possible D gene TRBD2, 5 bases. CDR1 is MDHEN, CDR2 SYDVKM, per germline. The CDR3 runs 18 residues. With 6 bases removed from V and 0 bases from J, the gap between germline ends came to 18 bases. In DNA form, the CDR3 reads TGTGCCAGCAGCCAAACGGACTCCTCTAGCTCTGGGGCCAACGTCCTGACTTTC. Protein product: CASSQTDSSSSGANVLTF.

This clonotype turned up a few times. The chain joins TRBV4-1 to TRBJ2-7, with 11 bases lining up with TRBD1. The CDR3 covers 19 residues. The V gene end was trimmed by 0 bases and the J gene end by 2 bases; junction bases not matched to a gene: 12. Per germline, CDR1 MGHRA and CDR2 YSYEKL. CDR3: CASSQDHLAGTGGAYEQYF. The DNA for the CDR3 is TGCGCCAGCAGCCAAGATCATCTTGCCGGGACAGGGGGGGCCTACGAGCAGTACTTC.

V usage is TRBV27 and J usage is TRBJ2-1; TRBD2 matches 7 bases. This CDR3 is 17 amino acids long. With V trimmed by 2 bases and J by 5 bases, 12 bases remained unmatched. CDR1 is MNHEY, CDR2 SMNVEV, per germline (reference sequence). The CDR3 DNA reads as TGTGCCAGCAGTTTAGTTCTACCGACTAGCTTTCACAATGAGCAGTTCTTC. Its translation: CASSLVLPTSFHNEQFF.

This rearrangement joins TRBV2 to TRBJ2-2; D remains ambiguous. Trimming left V 7 bases short and J 7 bases short, with 19 bases between. The CDR3 covers 15 residues. Germline V lookup: CDR1 SNHLY, CDR2 FYNNEI. Here the CDR3 DNA reads TGTGCCAGCACTTCCATAGACTTTAATGACGGGGAGCTGTTTTTT. Its translation: CASTSIDFNDGELFF.

The chain is built from TRBV11-2 and TRBJ2-3; perhaps TRBD2 as D (5 bases). The ends were cut back, 8 bases at V and 5 bases at J, with 11 bases in the middle. CDR1 is SGHAT and CDR2 is FQNNGV in the germline V gene. This CDR3 is 12 amino acids long. The chain's CDR3 is CASEGVEDTQYF. CDR3 sequence (DNA): TGTGCCAGCGAGGGAGTCGAAGATACGCAGTATTTT.

This chain links TRBV6-2 or TRBV6-3 with TRBJ2-3; D is undetermined. The CDR3 is 13 amino acids. CDR1 is MNHEY, CDR2 SVGEGT, per germline. V was cut by 0 bases and J by 2 bases, with 3 bases left in between. In DNA, the CDR3 is TGTGCCAGCAGTTACTCAGACACAGATACGCAGTATTTT. This translates into CASSYSDTDTQYF.

The rearrangement uses TRBV7-9 and TRBJ2-5, with D possibly being TRBD2 (5 bases). V was cut by 2 bases and J by 3 bases, with 10 bases left in between. Germline V lookup: CDR1 SEHNR, CDR2 FQNEAQ (reference sequence). There are 14 residues in the CDR3. The CDR3 coding sequence is TGTGCCAGCAGCTTACAGGACTTTGAAGAGACCCAGTACTTC. It specifies CASSLQDFEETQYF.

The chain recombines TRBV4-1 with TRBJ1-5; 9 positions agree with TRBD1. The CDR3 sequence is 14 residues long. Germline V gene data show CDR1 as MGHRA and CDR2 as YSYEKL. Trimming at V came to 1 base and at J to 7 bases, leaving 2 bases not matched to a gene. CDR3 sequence reads: CASSQVQGAQPQHF. The CDR3 DNA follows: TGCGCCAGCAGCCAAGTACAGGGGGCCCAGCCCCAGCATTTT.

With respect to this clonotype: A much more abundant neighbour one base away suggests this may be a read error. The DNA of the CDR3 is TGTGCCAGCAGTGACTCGGAGAACACTGAAGCTTTCTTT. Protein: CASSDSENTEAFF. The rearrangement uses TRBV6-4 and TRBJ1-1, with D unresolved. CDR1 MRHNA and CDR2 SNTAGT come from the germline V gene. V was clipped by 0 bases and J by 1 base, with 3 bases between them. The CDR3 contains 13 residues.

The chain uses TRBV4-3 and TRBJ1-2; D gene uncertain. V shed 1 base and J shed 9 bases, with 6 bases lying between them. Germline V gene lookup returns CDR1 LGHNA and CDR2 YSLEER. The length of the CDR3 is 11 residues. As DNA, the CDR3 is TGCGCCAGCAGCCAAGGACGGAGCTACACCTTC. Protein product: CASSQGRSYTF.